This T cell receptor beta chain comes out of a study of cytomegalovirus exposure and HLA in healthy donors. Study-wide results and limits: A list of 150 or so TCR beta chains associated with cytomegalovirus was given. Most TCR sequences proved rare, with some public TCRs found in many donors.

The donors formed part of the approximately 130-subject validation cohort, distinct from the roughly 700-subject first cohort. Trimming stripped 5 bases from V and 5 bases from J, with 19 bases between. Germline V lookup: CDR1 MNHEY, CDR2 SMNVEV (reference sequence). CDR3 size: 16 residues. Worth noting for this clone: The antigen is not known.

Sequencing was performed with immunoSEQ multiplex PCR; in TCRdb, only in-frame clones are kept and a portion is missing. The sample carries about 250,000 clones, roughly 90% recorded once. What was sequenced was PBMCs. The sequence was obtained from a man younger than 30 in good health and CMV-seropositive. The chain links TRBV27 to TRBJ2-1, with a tentative D call TRBD2 (6 bases). DNA of the CDR3: TGTGCCAGCAGTCCGTCCCCCGGGACTGCTAACAATGAGCAGTTCTTC. Amino acid sequence: CASSPSPGTANNEQFF.